These 2 T cell receptor beta chains originate from one sample sequenced in a study of blood T cell repertoires in COVID-19. Sequenced by immunoSEQ multiplex PCR; TCRdb stores in-frame clones only, minus some. The table lists roughly 21,000 clones, 80% to 90% of them singletons. The source material was peripheral blood. Receptor source: a man between 65 and 79 years old with active COVID-19.

The rearrangement joins TRBV19 to TRBJ1-1, with D perhaps matching TRBD1 (6 bases). Germline V lookup: CDR1 LNHDA, CDR2 SQIVND (reference sequence). The CDR3 is made up of 15 amino acids. V lost 3 bases to trimming and J lost 1 base, with 12 bases between them. The chain's CDR3 is CASSIGSDRNTEAFF. CDR3 nucleotide sequence: TGTGCCAGTAGTATCGGTTCGGACAGGAACACTGAAGCTTTCTTT. Full variable domain (outside the CDR3, taken from reference TRBV19 and TRBJ1-1): DGGITQSPKYLFRKEGQNVTLSCEQNLNHDAMYWYRQDPGQGLRLIYYSQIVNDFQKGDIAEGYSVSREKKESFPLTVTSAQKNPTAFYLCASSIGSDRNTEAFFGQGTRLTVV.

This clone was seen a handful of times. The V gene is TRBV5-1, the J gene TRBJ2-7; perhaps TRBD1 as D (5 bases). The CDR3 contains 14 residues. Trimming removed 2 bases at V and 5 bases at J, with 14 bases between. Germline V gives CDR1 SGHRS, CDR2 YFSETQ. The chain's CDR3 is CASSFDSGRDEQYF. In nucleotides, the CDR3 is TGCGCCAGCAGCTTTGATTCGGGCAGGGACGAGCAGTACTTC.